A selection of T cell receptor beta chains follows, all from one sample in a study of identifying expanded T cells in peripheral blood. Sequencing used immunoSEQ multiplex PCR; TCRdb keeps in-frame clones, though not all of them. The data contain roughly 86,000 clones, roughly 84% of them singletons. The sequencing input was blood. These TCRs come from a person aged 18 to 70 in good health. Both conserved end residues are part of each CDR3. Fields, in order: clone size, V gene, J gene, D gene, CDR3 protein, CDR3 DNA. A D gene is named only where the DNA matches it firmly. Clone size is shown for a subset of rows, as once, few, many or a class of expanded clone.

size: .; V: TRBV7-8; J: TRBJ2-7; D: TRBD1; CDR3: CASSSRTGEAYEQYF; DNA: TGTGCCAGCAGCTCCAGGACAGGGGAGGCCTACGAGCAGTACTTC
size: .; V: TRBV5-1; J: TRBJ2-1; D: .; CDR3: CASSLAQGTRSGEQFF; DNA: TGCGCCAGCAGCTTGGCACAGGGAACGCGCAGTGGTGAGCAGTTCTTC
size: once; V: TRBV5-4; J: TRBJ1-2; D: TRBD1; CDR3: CASSPNDRVYGYTF; DNA: TGTGCCAGCAGCCCGAACGACAGGGTATATGGCTACACCTTC
size: .; V: TRBV11-2; J: TRBJ2-2; D: .; CDR3: CASSSREGSTGELFF; DNA: TGTGCCAGCAGCTCAAGAGAGGGATCCACCGGGGAGCTGTTTTTT
size: .; V: TRBV4-3; J: TRBJ2-7; D: .; CDR3: CASSQEQGYYEQYF; DNA: TGCGCCAGCAGCCAAGAACAAGGGTACTACGAGCAGTACTTC
size: .; V: TRBV19; J: TRBJ1-2; D: .; CDR3: CASTELGDYGYTF; DNA: TGTGCCAGTACCGAACTGGGGGACTATGGCTACACCTTC
size: .; V: TRBV6-5; J: TRBJ2-3; D: .; CDR3: CASTEGVESTDTQYF; DNA: TGTGCCAGCACCGAAGGGGTAGAAAGCACAGATACGCAGTATTTT
size: .; V: TRBV7-2; J: TRBJ1-2; D: .; CDR3: CASSFVGGLYGYTF; DNA: TGTGCCAGCAGCTTTGTCGGGGGACTCTATGGCTACACCTTC
size: .; V: TRBV27; J: TRBJ1-6; D: TRBD1; CDR3: CASSHTFRTGVESPLHF; DNA: TGTGCCAGCAGTCACACATTTAGGACAGGGGTAGAATCACCCCTCCACTTT
size: .; V: TRBV5-1; J: TRBJ2-3; D: TRBD2; CDR3: CASSSPGLAGGLTDTQYF; DNA: TGCGCCAGCAGCTCCCCGGGACTAGCGGGGGGGCTCACAGATACGCAGTATTTT
size: .; V: TRBV6-5; J: TRBJ2-1; D: .; CDR3: CASSYARSYNEQFF; DNA: TGTGCCAGCAGTTACGCACGCTCCTACAATGAGCAGTTCTTC
size: .; V: TRBV7-2; J: TRBJ2-7; D: .; CDR3: CASSGRLRDKLSGSYEQYF; DNA: TGTGCCAGCAGCGGCCGACTTCGGGACAAACTATCGGGCTCCTACGAGCAGTACTTC
size: .; V: TRBV10-3; J: TRBJ1-3; D: .; CDR3: CASQFNGSHSGNTIYF; DNA: TGTGCCAGCCAGTTCAACGGATCGCACTCTGGAAACACCATATATTTT
size: .; V: TRBV4-3; J: TRBJ1-1; D: .; CDR3: CASSLGSQNTEAFF; DNA: TGCGCCAGCAGCCTAGGGTCCCAGAACACTGAAGCTTTCTTT
size: once; V: TRBV2; J: TRBJ1-2; D: .; CDR3: CASRGTAGFPSGYTF; DNA: TGTGCCAGCAGGGGAACAGCGGGGTTCCCGAGCGGCTACACCTTC
size: .; V: TRBV5-4; J: TRBJ2-1; D: .; CDR3: CASSWRDRDNEQFF; DNA: TGTGCCAGCAGCTGGCGGGACCGAGACAATGAGCAGTTCTTC
size: .; V: TRBV11-1; J: TRBJ2-2; D: .; CDR3: CASSLGAGPGELFF; DNA: TGTGCCAGCAGCTTAGGCGCGGGGCCCGGGGAGCTGTTTTTT
size: .; V: TRBV11-2; J: TRBJ2-1; D: .; CDR3: CASSPPGRGAYNEQFF; DNA: TGTGCCAGCAGCCCACCCGGCAGGGGGGCCTACAATGAGCAGTTCTTC
size: .; V: TRBV29-1; J: TRBJ1-1; D: .; CDR3: CSVIPEGAPGAFF; DNA: TGCAGCGTGATTCCTGAGGGAGCCCCAGGCGCTTTCTTT
size: .; V: TRBV11-2; J: TRBJ1-2; D: .; CDR3: CASSLLPRADKNYGYTF; DNA: TGTGCCAGCAGCTTGCTTCCTCGGGCAGACAAGAACTATGGCTACACCTTC
size: .; V: TRBV6-5; J: TRBJ1-1; D: .; CDR3: CASSYSPHRADTEAFF; DNA: TGTGCCAGCAGTTACTCGCCACACAGGGCGGACACTGAAGCTTTCTTT
size: .; V: TRBV6-1; J: TRBJ2-7; D: .; CDR3: CASSDVLQGSYEQYF; DNA: TGTGCCAGCAGTGACGTCCTTCAGGGCTCCTACGAGCAGTACTTC
size: .; V: TRBV5-6; J: TRBJ1-3; D: .; CDR3: CASSLVGPGNTIYF; DNA: TGTGCCAGCAGCTTGGTGGGACCTGGAAACACCATATATTTT
size: .; V: TRBV9; J: TRBJ1-1; D: .; CDR3: CASSVGDRLKNTEAFF; DNA: TGTGCCAGCAGCGTGGGAGACAGACTCAAGAACACTGAAGCTTTCTTT
size: .; V: TRBV10-3; J: TRBJ2-3; D: TRBD2; CDR3: CAAARLAGSDTQYF; DNA: TGTGCCGCAGCGAGACTAGCGGGGTCAGATACGCAGTATTTT
size: .; V: TRBV2; J: TRBJ2-5; D: .; CDR3: CASSVGETQYF; DNA: TGTGCCAGCAGTGTCGGGGAGACCCAGTACTTC
size: once; V: TRBV5-4; J: TRBJ2-7; D: TRBD1; CDR3: CASSSNRDRDSYEQYF; DNA: TGTGCCAGCAGCTCTAACCGGGACAGGGATTCCTACGAGCAGTACTTC
size: once; V: TRBV7-9; J: TRBJ1-1; D: .; CDR3: CASSPPRGLTMNTEAFF; DNA: TGTGCCAGCAGCCCGCCCCGGGGGTTAACCATGAACACTGAAGCTTTCTTT
size: .; V: TRBV5-5; J: TRBJ2-7; D: .; CDR3: CASRLTGDYEQYF; DNA: TGTGCCAGCAGGTTGACAGGCGATTACGAGCAGTACTTC
size: .; V: TRBV11-3; J: TRBJ1-2; D: TRBD1; CDR3: CASSLTAGGQYKADTF; DNA: TGTGCCAGCAGCTTAACCGCAGGGGGCCAATATAAGGCTGACACCTTC
size: .; V: TRBV7-9; J: TRBJ2-5; D: .; CDR3: CASSPPRDGRQETQYF; DNA: TGTGCCAGCAGCCCCCCCCGGGACGGAAGACAAGAGACCCAGTACTTC
size: .; V: TRBV7-8; J: TRBJ2-1; D: .; CDR3: CASSFGGHEQFF; DNA: TGTGCCAGCTCATTTGGAGGGCATGAGCAGTTCTTC
size: .; V: TRBV2; J: TRBJ2-1; D: .; CDR3: CASMGNEQFF; DNA: TGTGCCAGCATGGGCAATGAGCAGTTCTTC
size: .; V: TRBV2; J: TRBJ2-7; D: .; CDR3: CASSDRPIYEQYF; DNA: TGTGCCAGCAGTGATAGGCCGATTTACGAGCAGTACTTC
size: .; V: TRBV5-1; J: TRBJ1-2; D: .; CDR3: CASSLDEDYGYTF; DNA: TGCGCCAGCAGCTTGGATGAGGACTATGGCTACACCTTC
size: .; V: TRBV18; J: TRBJ2-1; D: .; CDR3: CASFLQKGGTQFF; DNA: TGTGCCAGCTTTCTACAGAAGGGGGGAACGCAGTTCTTC
size: once; V: TRBV6-5; J: TRBJ1-2; D: TRBD1; CDR3: CASSYQGGKDYGYTF; DNA: TGTGCCAGCAGTTACCAGGGGGGAAAGGACTATGGCTACACCTTC
size: .; V: TRBV27; J: TRBJ1-6; D: TRBD1; CDR3: CASSDRGGNSPLHF; DNA: TGTGCCAGCAGCGACAGGGGAGGCAATTCACCCCTCCACTTT
size: .; V: TRBV27; J: TRBJ1-6; D: TRBD1; CDR3: CASSYQGEGSPLHF; DNA: TGTGCCAGCAGTTATCAGGGGGAAGGGTCACCCCTCCACTTT
size: .; V: TRBV29-1; J: TRBJ1-2; D: .; CDR3: CSVGAVDGNYGYTF; DNA: TGCAGCGTTGGGGCAGTGGATGGGAACTATGGCTACACCTTC